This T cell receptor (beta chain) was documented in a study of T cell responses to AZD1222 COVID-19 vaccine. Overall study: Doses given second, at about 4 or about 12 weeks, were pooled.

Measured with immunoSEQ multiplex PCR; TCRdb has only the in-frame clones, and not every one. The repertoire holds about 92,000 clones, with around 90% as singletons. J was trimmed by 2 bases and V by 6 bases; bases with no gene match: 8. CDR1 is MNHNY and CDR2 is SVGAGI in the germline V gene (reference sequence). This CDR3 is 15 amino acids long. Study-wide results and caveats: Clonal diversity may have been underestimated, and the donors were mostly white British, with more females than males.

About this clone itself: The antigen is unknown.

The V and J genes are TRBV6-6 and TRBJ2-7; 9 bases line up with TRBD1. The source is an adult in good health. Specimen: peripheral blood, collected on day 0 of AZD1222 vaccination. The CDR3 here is CASRAGTGKTYEQYF. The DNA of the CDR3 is TGTGCCAGCAGGGCCGGGACAGGGAAAACCTACGAGCAGTACTTC.